This T cell receptor (beta chain) came from a study of Ad26.COV2.S vaccination and SARS-CoV-2 variants. About the research overall: Ad26.COV2.S was injected intramuscularly once or twice, 56 days apart.

The protocol was immunoSEQ multiplex PCR, while the TCRdb copy is restricted to in-frame clones and leaves out a portion. The table shows over 400,000 clones, with over 80% occurring only once. Germline V gene lookup returns CDR1 MNHEY and CDR2 SMNVEV (reference sequence). With 9 bases clipped from V and 1 base from J, the junction kept 10 bases outside the gene matches. The CDR3 spans 15 residues. Indicated treatment: some 19 received Ad26.COV2.S at low or high dose, single or two shots; several received placebo; per-sample allocation not given. At day 63 after the first vaccine or placebo injection, samples were drawn. An adult of 18-55 years in Boston served as donor.

The chain recombines TRBV27 with TRBJ2-5; TRBD2 aligns across 8 bases. This clonotype was sampled from a person aged 18 to 59 who received the Ad26.COV2.S COVID-19 vaccine or a placebo. This specimen consisted of peripheral blood, obtained in a trial of Ad26.COV2.S vaccine versus placebo. CDR3 region: CARTGAGGPQETQYF. In nucleotides, the CDR3 is TGTGCCAGGACGGGGGCGGGGGGCCCCCAAGAGACCCAGTACTTC.